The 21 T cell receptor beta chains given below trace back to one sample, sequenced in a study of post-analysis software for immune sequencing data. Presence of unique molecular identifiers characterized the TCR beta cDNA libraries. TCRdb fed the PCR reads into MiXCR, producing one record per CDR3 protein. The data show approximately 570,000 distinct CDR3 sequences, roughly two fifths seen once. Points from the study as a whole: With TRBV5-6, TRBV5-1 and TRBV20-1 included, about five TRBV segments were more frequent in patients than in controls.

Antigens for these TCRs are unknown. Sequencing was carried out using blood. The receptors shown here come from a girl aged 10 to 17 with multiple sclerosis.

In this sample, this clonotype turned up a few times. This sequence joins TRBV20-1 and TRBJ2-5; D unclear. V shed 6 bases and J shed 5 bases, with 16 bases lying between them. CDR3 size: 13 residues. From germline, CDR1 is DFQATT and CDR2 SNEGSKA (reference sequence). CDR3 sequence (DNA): TGCAGTGCCAGCCCCGACTTGAGCGAGACCCAGTACTTC. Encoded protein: CSASPDLSETQYF.

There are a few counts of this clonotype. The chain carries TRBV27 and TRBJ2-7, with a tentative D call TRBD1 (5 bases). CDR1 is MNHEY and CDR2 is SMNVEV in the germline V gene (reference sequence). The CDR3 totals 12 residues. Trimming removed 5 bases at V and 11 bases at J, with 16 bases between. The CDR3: CASSPIDSPEYF. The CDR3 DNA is TGTGCCAGCAGTCCAATAGACAGCCCTGAGTACTTC.

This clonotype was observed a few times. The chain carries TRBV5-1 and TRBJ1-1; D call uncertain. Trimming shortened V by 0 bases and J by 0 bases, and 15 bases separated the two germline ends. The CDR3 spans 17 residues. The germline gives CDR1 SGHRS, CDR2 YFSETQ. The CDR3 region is CASSLEQVGVLNTEAFF. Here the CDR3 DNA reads TGCGCCAGCAGCTTGGAGCAGGTCGGGGTCCTGAACACTGAAGCTTTCTTT.

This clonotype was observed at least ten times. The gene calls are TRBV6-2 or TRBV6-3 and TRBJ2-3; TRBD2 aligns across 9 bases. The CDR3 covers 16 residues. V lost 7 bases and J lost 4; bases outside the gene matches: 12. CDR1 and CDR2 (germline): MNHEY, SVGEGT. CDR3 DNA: TGTGCCAGCACCGATCAGGCTAGCGGGGACTCAGATACGCAGTATTTT. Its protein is CASTDQASGDSDTQYF.

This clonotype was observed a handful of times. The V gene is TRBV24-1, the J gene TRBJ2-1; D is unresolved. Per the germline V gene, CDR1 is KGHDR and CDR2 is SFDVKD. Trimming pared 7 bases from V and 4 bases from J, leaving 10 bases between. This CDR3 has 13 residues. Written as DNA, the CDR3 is TGTGCCACCAGCCCAGGAGTGTACAATGAGCAGTTCTTC. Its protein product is CATSPGVYNEQFF.

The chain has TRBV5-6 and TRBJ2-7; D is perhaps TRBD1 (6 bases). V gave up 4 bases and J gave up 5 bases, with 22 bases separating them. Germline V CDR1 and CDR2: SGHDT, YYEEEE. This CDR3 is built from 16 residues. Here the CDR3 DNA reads TGTGCCAGCAGCGTACTACAGGGCCCCCTTCGCGACGAGCAGTACTTC. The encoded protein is CASSVLQGPLRDEQYF.

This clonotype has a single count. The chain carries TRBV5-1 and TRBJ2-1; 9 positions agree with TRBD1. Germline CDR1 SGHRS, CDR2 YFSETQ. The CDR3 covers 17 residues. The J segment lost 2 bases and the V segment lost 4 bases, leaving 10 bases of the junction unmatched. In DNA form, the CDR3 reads TGCGCCAGCAGCCTAGACCCCGGGACAGGGACCTACAATGAGCAGTTCTTC. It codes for CASSLDPGTGTYNEQFF.

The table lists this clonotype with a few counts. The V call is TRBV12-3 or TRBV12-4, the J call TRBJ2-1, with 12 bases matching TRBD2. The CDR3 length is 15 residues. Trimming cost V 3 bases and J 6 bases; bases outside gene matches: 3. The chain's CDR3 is CASSFLTSGGNEQFF. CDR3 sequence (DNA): TGTGCCAGCAGTTTTTTGACTAGCGGGGGCAATGAGCAGTTCTTC.

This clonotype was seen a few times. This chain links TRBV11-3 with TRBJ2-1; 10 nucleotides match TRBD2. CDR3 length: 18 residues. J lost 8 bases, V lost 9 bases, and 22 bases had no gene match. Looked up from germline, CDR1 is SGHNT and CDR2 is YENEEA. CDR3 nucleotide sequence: TGTGCCAGGACCCTCCCACTGGGGGCTAGCGGGAGTGGGGATGAGCAGTTCTTC. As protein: CARTLPLGASGSGDEQFF. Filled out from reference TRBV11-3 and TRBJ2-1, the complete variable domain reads EAGVVQSPRYKIIEKKQPVAFWCNPISGHNTLYWYLQNLGQGPELLIRYENEEAVDDSQLPKDRFSAERLKGVDSTLKIQPAELGDSAVYLCARTLPLGASGSGDEQFFGPGTRLTVL.

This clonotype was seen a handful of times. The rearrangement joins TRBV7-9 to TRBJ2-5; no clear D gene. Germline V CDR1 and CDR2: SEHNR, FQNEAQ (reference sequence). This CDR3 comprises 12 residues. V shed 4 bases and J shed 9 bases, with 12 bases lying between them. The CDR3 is CASSSNSGAQYF. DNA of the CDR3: TGTGCCAGCAGCTCTAACTCCGGAGCCCAGTACTTC.

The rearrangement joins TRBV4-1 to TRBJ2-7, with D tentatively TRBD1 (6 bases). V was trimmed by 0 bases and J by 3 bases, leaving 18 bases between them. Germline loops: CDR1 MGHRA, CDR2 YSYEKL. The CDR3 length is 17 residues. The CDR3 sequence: CASSQDQGLATFYEQYF. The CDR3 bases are TGCGCCAGCAGCCAAGATCAGGGGCTAGCAACCTTCTACGAGCAGTACTTC.

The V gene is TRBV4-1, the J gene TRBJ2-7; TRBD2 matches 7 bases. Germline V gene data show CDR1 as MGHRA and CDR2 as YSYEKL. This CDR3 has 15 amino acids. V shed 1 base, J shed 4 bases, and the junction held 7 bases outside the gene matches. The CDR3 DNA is TGCGCCAGCAGCCAAGTGGACGCGGGAGTGTACGAGCAGTACTTC. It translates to CASSQVDAGVYEQYF.

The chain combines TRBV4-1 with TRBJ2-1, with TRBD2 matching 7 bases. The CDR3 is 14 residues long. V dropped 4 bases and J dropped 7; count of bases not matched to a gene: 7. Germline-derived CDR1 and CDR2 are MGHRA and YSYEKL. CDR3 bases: TGCGCCAGCAGCCGATTGGGGGGGACGAATGAGCAGTTCTTC. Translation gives CASSRLGGTNEQFF.

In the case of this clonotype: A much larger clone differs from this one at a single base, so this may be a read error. Here the CDR3 reads CASSRSHNEQFF. The CDR3 nucleotides read TGTGCCAGCAGTAGGAGCCACAATGAGCAGTTCTTC. The chain employs TRBV11-2 and TRBJ2-1; unclear D gene. Germline V gene lookup returns CDR1 SGHAT and CDR2 FQNNGV. V was clipped by 6 bases and J by 5 bases, with 8 bases between them. The CDR3 length is 12 residues. The variable domain in full, with the rest retrieved from reference TRBV11-2 and TRBJ2-1, is EAGVAQSPRYKIIEKRQSVAFWCNPISGHATLYWYQQILGQGPKLLIQFQNNGVVDDSQLPKDRFSAERLKGVDSTLKIQPAKLEDSAVYLCASSRSHNEQFFGPGTRLTVL.

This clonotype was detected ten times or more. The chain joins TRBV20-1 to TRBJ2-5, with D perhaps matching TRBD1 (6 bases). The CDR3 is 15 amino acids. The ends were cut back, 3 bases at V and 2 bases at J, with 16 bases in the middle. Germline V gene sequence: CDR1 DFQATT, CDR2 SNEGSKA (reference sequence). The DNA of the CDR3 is TGCAGTGCTAGGGGGGCGAGCGGCCGACAAGAGACCCAGTACTTC. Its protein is CSARGASGRQETQYF.

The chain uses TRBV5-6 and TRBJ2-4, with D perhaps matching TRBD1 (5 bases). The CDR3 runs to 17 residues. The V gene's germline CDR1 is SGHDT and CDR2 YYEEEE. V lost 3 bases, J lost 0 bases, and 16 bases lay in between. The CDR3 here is CASSSLTGPAAKNIQYF. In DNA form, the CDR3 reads TGTGCCAGCAGCTCCCTTACAGGACCGGCAGCCAAAAACATTCAGTACTTC.

The CDR3 here is CAIRGAGAQETQYF. CDR3 coding DNA: TGTGCCATCAGGGGGGCGGGGGCCCAAGAGACCCAGTACTTC. The chain uses TRBV10-3 and TRBJ2-5, with a tentative D call TRBD2 (7 bases). The CDR3 length is 14 residues. CDR1 ENHRY and CDR2 SYGVKD come from the germline V gene. V was shortened by 6 bases and J by 1 base, with 12 bases between the two germline ends.

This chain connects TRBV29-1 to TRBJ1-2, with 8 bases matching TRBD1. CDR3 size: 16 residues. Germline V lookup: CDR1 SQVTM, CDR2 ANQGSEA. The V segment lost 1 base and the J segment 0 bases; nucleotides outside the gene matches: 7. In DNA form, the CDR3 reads TGCAGCGTTGAAGTCCCAGGGGGCCGGGCTAACTATGGCTACACCTTC. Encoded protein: CSVEVPGGRANYGYTF.

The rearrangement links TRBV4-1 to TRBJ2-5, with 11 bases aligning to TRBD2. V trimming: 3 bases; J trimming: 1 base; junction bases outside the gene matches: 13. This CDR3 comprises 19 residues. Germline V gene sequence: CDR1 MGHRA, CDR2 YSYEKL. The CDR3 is CASSHDKVLAGGLQETQYF. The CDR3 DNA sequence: TGCGCCAGCAGCCACGACAAGGTGCTAGCGGGAGGCCTCCAAGAGACCCAGTACTTC.

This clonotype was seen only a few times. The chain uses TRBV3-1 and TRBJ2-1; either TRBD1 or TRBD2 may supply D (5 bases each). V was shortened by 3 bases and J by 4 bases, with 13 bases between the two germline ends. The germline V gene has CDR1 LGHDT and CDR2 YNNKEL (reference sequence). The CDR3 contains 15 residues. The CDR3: CASSHLEGPYNEQFF. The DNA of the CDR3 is TGTGCCAGCAGCCACCTCGAGGGGCCTTACAATGAGCAGTTCTTC.

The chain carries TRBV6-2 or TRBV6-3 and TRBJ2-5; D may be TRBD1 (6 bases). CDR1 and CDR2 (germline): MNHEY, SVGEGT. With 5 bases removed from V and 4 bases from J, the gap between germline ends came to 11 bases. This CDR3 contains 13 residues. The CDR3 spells CASSPGVPETQYF. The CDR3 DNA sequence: TGTGCCAGCAGTCCAGGGGTACCAGAGACCCAGTACTTC.